A selection of T cell receptor beta chains follows, all from one sample in a study of post-analysis software for immune sequencing data. MiXCR was run by TCRdb on the PCR reads, yielding one entry per CDR3 protein. The table records approximately 730,000 distinct CDR3 sequences, around 46% of them present only once. Sequencing input: blood. These TCRs come from a girl aged 5-17 years with multiple sclerosis. Each CDR3 is given with its conserved first and last residue. The D gene is left open where the match is weak. The size field is filled for only some rows; it gives once, few, many or a size class.

clone_size,v_call,j_call,d_call,cdr3_aa,cdr3_nt
NA,TRBV20-1,TRBJ1-2,NA,CSARPTVNYGYTF,TGCAGTGCTAGACCGACAGTGAACTATGGCTACACCTTC
NA,TRBV27,TRBJ2-4,NA,CASSFTYDGSNGNIQYF,TGTGCCAGCAGTTTTACGTATGACGGAAGTAATGGAAACATTCAGTACTTC
NA,TRBV12-5,TRBJ2-3,TRBD2,CASARRLAGGTDTQYF,TGTGCTAGTGCCCGAAGGCTAGCGGGAGGCACAGATACGCAGTATTTT
NA,TRBV7-2,TRBJ2-4,NA,CASSLEWLREQYF,TGTGCCAGCAGCTTAGAATGGCTACGGGAGCAGTACTTC
NA,TRBV20-1,TRBJ1-4,NA,CSARAPNEKLFF,TGCAGTGCTAGAGCACCGAATGAAAAACTGTTTTTT
many,TRBV7-2,TRBJ2-7,NA,CASSGNSVSYEQYF,TGTGCCAGCAGCGGGAATAGCGTTAGCTACGAGCAGTACTTC
NA,TRBV20-1,TRBJ2-2,NA,CSARDPASQRTGELFF,TGCAGTGCTAGAGATCCGGCTAGCCAGAGGACCGGGGAGCTGTTTTTT
NA,TRBV12-3/TRBV12-4,TRBJ2-5,NA,CASSLSKWETQYF,TGTGCCAGCAGCCTGAGTAAATGGGAGACCCAGTACTTC
NA,TRBV14,TRBJ2-4,TRBD1,CASSRDRGIGIQYF,TGTGCCAGCAGCCGGGACAGGGGTATTGGCATTCAGTACTTC
NA,TRBV28,TRBJ2-1,TRBD2,CASLGREASSCNEQFF,TGTGCCAGCTTGGGGCGGGAGGCTAGCTCCTGCAATGAGCAGTTCTTC
NA,TRBV7-2,TRBJ1-3,NA,CASSLNPGETGNTIYF,TGTGCCAGCAGCCTTAATCCAGGGGAAACTGGAAACACCATATATTTT
once,TRBV18,TRBJ2-3,TRBD2,CASSPPGLAEPDTQYF,TGTGCCAGCTCACCACCCGGACTAGCGGAGCCAGATACGCAGTATTTT
NA,TRBV29-1,TRBJ2-7,NA,CSVSETGSYEQYF,TGCAGCGTGTCCGAGACAGGCTCCTACGAGCAGTACTTC
NA,TRBV6-6,TRBJ2-7,NA,CASGERGKVYEQYF,TGTGCCAGCGGAGAACGGGGGAAAGTCTACGAGCAGTACTTC
NA,TRBV3-1,TRBJ2-7,NA,CASSHADYEQYF,TGTGCCAGCAGCCACGCTGACTACGAGCAGTACTTC
NA,TRBV20-1,TRBJ2-1,TRBD2,CSANSGTSGPNEQFF,TGCAGTGCTAATTCGGGGACTAGCGGGCCGAATGAGCAGTTCTTC
few,TRBV11-2,TRBJ2-1,NA,CASSLGGTDGYNEQFF,TGTGCCAGCAGCTTAGGAGGCACTGATGGGTACAATGAGCAGTTCTTC
NA,TRBV29-1,TRBJ2-3,NA,CSVVGSPSTDTQYF,TGCAGCGTTGTGGGCAGCCCTAGCACAGATACGCAGTATTTT
few,TRBV12-3/TRBV12-4,TRBJ2-1,TRBD2,CASTELAGVSEQFF,TGTGCCAGCACCGAACTAGCGGGAGTCAGTGAGCAGTTCTTC
few,TRBV30,TRBJ1-6,NA,CAWRGGHTIANSPLHF,TGTGCCTGGAGGGGGGGACATACTATCGCTAATTCACCCCTCCACTTT
few,TRBV3-1,TRBJ2-5,TRBD2,CASSQEVLAAWETQYF,TGTGCCAGCAGCCAAGAGGTGCTAGCGGCCTGGGAGACCCAGTACTTC
few,TRBV12-3/TRBV12-4,TRBJ1-2,NA,CASGPTVNYGYTF,TGTGCCAGCGGTCCCACAGTCAACTATGGCTACACCTTC
NA,TRBV12-3/TRBV12-4,TRBJ1-2,NA,CANSFRGHGYTF,TGTGCCAACAGTTTCCGGGGACATGGCTACACCTTC
few,TRBV29-1,TRBJ1-2,NA,CSVDLVAGPNYGYTF,TGCAGCGTTGACCTAGTTGCAGGGCCTAACTATGGCTACACCTTC
few,TRBV20-1,TRBJ2-1,NA,CSAEDNEQFF,TGCAGTGCGGAAGACAATGAGCAGTTCTTC
few,TRBV7-2,TRBJ2-7,NA,CASSLGTSGLTYEQYF,TGTGCCAGCAGCTTAGGGACCAGCGGGCTGACCTACGAGCAGTACTTC
few,TRBV5-1,TRBJ2-7,NA,CASSLVWSYTGNSSYEQYF,TGCGCCAGCAGCTTGGTTTGGAGTTATACCGGCAACTCTTCCTACGAGCAGTACTTC
few,TRBV3-1,TRBJ2-7,TRBD2,CASSPPGGGYEQYF,TGTGCCAGCAGCCCCCCCGGGGGGGGCTACGAGCAGTACTTC
few,TRBV12-3/TRBV12-4,TRBJ1-4,NA,CASRPSWANEKLFF,TGTGCCAGCAGACCCAGTTGGGCTAATGAAAAACTGTTTTTT
NA,TRBV28,TRBJ2-1,TRBD2,CASNPLGLAAYNEQFF,TGTGCCAGCAACCCTCTTGGACTAGCCGCCTACAATGAGCAGTTCTTC
NA,TRBV7-2,TRBJ2-7,NA,CASSLRVGPAYEQYF,TGTGCCAGCAGCTTAAGGGTTGGGCCCGCCTACGAGCAGTACTTC
NA,TRBV5-1,TRBJ2-7,NA,CASCLTGDGYEQYF,TGCGCCAGCTGCCTAACGGGGGATGGCTACGAGCAGTACTTC
few,TRBV5-1,TRBJ2-7,NA,CASKLGQSYEQYF,TGCGCCAGCAAGCTAGGACAGAGCTACGAGCAGTACTTC
NA,TRBV30,TRBJ2-3,NA,CAWTTGVDTQYF,TGTGCCTGGACGACGGGAGTGGATACGCAGTATTTT
NA,TRBV25-1,TRBJ1-2,TRBD1,CASSGPGQETPWYGYTF,TGTGCCAGCAGTGGGCCGGGACAGGAGACCCCATGGTATGGCTACACCTTC
few,TRBV20-1,TRBJ2-7,TRBD2,CSARVELAADYEQYF,TGCAGTGCTAGAGTCGAACTAGCGGCCGATTACGAGCAGTACTTC
NA,TRBV24-1,TRBJ2-7,TRBD2,CATSLGSGTAYEQYF,TGTGCCACCAGTCTCGGTAGCGGGACCGCCTACGAGCAGTACTTC
NA,TRBV20-1,TRBJ2-5,NA,CSAMLKEGAAPGTQYF,TGCAGTGCTATGCTAAAGGAGGGGGCGGCCCCGGGGACCCAGTACTTC
NA,TRBV29-1,TRBJ2-5,NA,CSVDPVSRSSQETQYF,TGCAGCGTCGATCCTGTTAGTAGGAGCTCCCAGGAGACCCAGTACTTC
few,TRBV7-6,TRBJ2-3,NA,CASGERATDTQYF,TGTGCCAGCGGTGAGAGGGCGACAGATACGCAGTATTTT
few,TRBV11-2,TRBJ2-3,TRBD2,CASSSRGTRASGRADTQYF,TGTGCCAGCAGTTCCCGCGGGACGAGGGCTAGCGGGAGGGCAGATACGCAGTATTTT